This T cell receptor (beta chain) was captured in a study of T cell responses to AZD1222 COVID-19 vaccine. General study findings and limits: There were mostly white British donors and more females than males, and clonal diversity was possibly underestimated. Samples come after the peak T cell response, not at day 14. Reports indicate that nearly half of spike-specific TCRs are directed at unmutated variant regions. The CD4 TCRs associated with vaccination extended across spike and predominated at 160-218 and 743-854.

The length of the CDR3 is 15 residues. Germline V gene sequence: CDR1 KGHSY, CDR2 FQNENV. V shed 0 bases and J 7 bases; nucleotides not matched to a gene: 6. As to this clone: Its specificity is not known.

Generated by immunoSEQ multiplex PCR, the TCRdb table keeps only in-frame clones and is missing some. The table shows 140,000 to 150,000 clones, with 82% occurring only once. The origin of this receptor is an adult in good health. The chain has TRBV16 and TRBJ2-1; 7 bases match TRBD1. The material was peripheral blood, obtained on day 0 of MenACWY control vaccination. In nucleotides, the CDR3 is TGTGCCAGCAGCCAATCCCTAGGGGGACAGAATGAGCAGTTCTTC. It yields the protein CASSQSLGGQNEQFF. The complete variable domain, with remaining parts taken from reference TRBV16 and TRBJ2-1, reads GEEVAQTPKHLVRGEGQKAKLYCAPIKGHSYVFWYQQVLKNEFKFLISFQNENVFDETGMPKERFSAKCLPNSPCSLEIQATKLEDSAVYFCASSQSLGGQNEQFFGPGTRLTVL.